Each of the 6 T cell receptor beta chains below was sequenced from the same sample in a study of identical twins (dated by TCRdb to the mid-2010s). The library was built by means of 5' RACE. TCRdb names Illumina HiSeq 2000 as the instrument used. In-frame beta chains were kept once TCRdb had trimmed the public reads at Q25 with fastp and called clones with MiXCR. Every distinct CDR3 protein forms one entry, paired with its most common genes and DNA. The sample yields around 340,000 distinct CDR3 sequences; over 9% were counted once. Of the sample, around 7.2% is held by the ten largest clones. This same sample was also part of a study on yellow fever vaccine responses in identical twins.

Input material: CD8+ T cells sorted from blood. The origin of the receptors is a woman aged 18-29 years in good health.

The CDR3, as DNA: TGCGCCAGCAGCCAAGAACACAGGGGCAAAGGCTACACCTTC. Encoded protein: CASSQEHRGKGYTF. The chain couples TRBV4-1 to TRBJ1-2, with 7 bases fitting TRBD1. The V segment lost 0 bases and the J segment 8 bases; nucleotides outside the gene matches: 6. Germline V lookup: CDR1 MGHRA, CDR2 YSYEKL. The CDR3 extends over 14 amino acids.

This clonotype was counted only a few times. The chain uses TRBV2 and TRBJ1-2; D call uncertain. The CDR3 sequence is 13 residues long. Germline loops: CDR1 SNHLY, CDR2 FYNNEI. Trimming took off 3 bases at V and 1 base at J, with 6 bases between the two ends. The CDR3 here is CASSETDNYGYTF. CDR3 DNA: TGTGCCAGCAGTGAGACGGATAACTATGGCTACACCTTC.

The CDR3 DNA sequence: TGTGCCAGCAGTAGGACTAGCGGGGGGAGGAACACCGGGGAGCTGTTTTTT. Amino acids: CASSRTSGGRNTGELFF. The rearrangement links TRBV27 to TRBJ2-2, with TRBD2 matching 14 bases. This CDR3 is built from 17 residues. J lost 1 base, V lost 5 bases, and 3 bases had no gene match. Germline-derived CDR1 and CDR2 are MNHEY and SMNVEV (reference sequence).

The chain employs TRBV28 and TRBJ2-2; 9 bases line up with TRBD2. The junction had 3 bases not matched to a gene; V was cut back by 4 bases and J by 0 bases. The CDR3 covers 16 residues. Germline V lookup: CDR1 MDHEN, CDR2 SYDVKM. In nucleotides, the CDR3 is TGTGCCAGCAGTTCCATAGCGGGGGCGAACACCGGGGAGCTGTTTTTT. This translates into CASSSIAGANTGELFF.

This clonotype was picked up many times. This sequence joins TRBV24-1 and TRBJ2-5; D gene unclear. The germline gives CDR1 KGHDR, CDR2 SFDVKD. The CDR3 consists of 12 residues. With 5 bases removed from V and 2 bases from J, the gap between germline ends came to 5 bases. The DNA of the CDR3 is TGTGCCACCAGTGGGTTTCAAGAGACCCAGTACTTC. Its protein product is CATSGFQETQYF.

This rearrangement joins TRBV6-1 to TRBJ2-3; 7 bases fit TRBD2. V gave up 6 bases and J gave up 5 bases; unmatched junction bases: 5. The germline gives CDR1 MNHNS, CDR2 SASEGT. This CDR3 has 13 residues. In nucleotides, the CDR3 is TGTGCCAGCAGGCGGGAGTTGGGAGATACGCAGTATTTT. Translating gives CASRRELGDTQYF.